The 30 T cell receptor beta chains reported below all come from one sample, sequenced in a study of blood T cell repertoires in COVID-19. Clones were read by immunoSEQ multiplex PCR, and TCRdb kept only the in-frame ones, dropping some. The repertoire holds some 210,000 clones, with roughly 92% as singletons. Source material: peripheral blood. These receptors were obtained from a man aged 60 to 75 with COVID-19, enrolled during active disease.

Here the CDR3 reads CASSSGLVVNTGELFF. In DNA form, the CDR3 reads TGTGCCAGCAGCTCAGGACTAGTGGTGAACACCGGGGAGCTGTTTTTT. The V gene is TRBV7-3, the J gene TRBJ2-2; 7 nucleotides agree with TRBD2. The germline gives CDR1 SGHTA, CDR2 FQGTGA. V lost 4 bases and J lost 1; bases outside the gene matches: 6. The CDR3 runs 16 residues.

The chain links TRBV18 to TRBJ1-5, with unresolved D. Deletions cut 4 bases from V and 0 bases from J, with 13 bases between. The CDR3 spans 16 residues. Germline-derived CDR1 and CDR2 are KGHSH and LQKENI. The CDR3 region has the DNA TGTGCCAGCTCACTCCAGCGGGCAGGTAGCAATCAGCCCCAGCATTTT. It encodes CASSLQRAGSNQPQHF.

The gene calls are TRBV5-1 and TRBJ2-2, with D uncertain. Germline loops: CDR1 SGHRS, CDR2 YFSETQ. The CDR3 runs to 14 residues. V lost 1 base and J 8 bases, leaving 12 bases between the germline ends. CDR3: CASSLTSTLGELFF. The CDR3 bases are TGCGCCAGCAGCTTGACCTCAACCCTAGGGGAGCTGTTTTTT. Based on the CDR3 plus reference TRBV5-1 and TRBJ2-2, the full variable domain is KAGVTQTPRYLIKTRGQQVTLSCSPISGHRSVSWYQQTPGQGLQFLFEYFSETQRNKGNFPGRFSGRQFSNSRSEMNVSTLELGDSALYLCASSLTSTLGELFFGEGSRLTVL.

The chain links TRBV2 to TRBJ1-2, with 7 positions matching TRBD1. The V and J ends lost 0 bases and 4 bases, in that order; junction bases with no gene match: 5. CDR1 is SNHLY, CDR2 FYNNEI, per germline. CDR3 length equals 15 residues. The CDR3 region is CASSEAFGTAYGYTF. CDR3 bases: TGTGCCAGCAGTGAAGCCTTCGGGACAGCCTATGGCTACACCTTC.

The gene calls are TRBV3-1 (or the pseudogene TRBV3-2) and TRBJ2-1, with 8 bases aligning to TRBD1. CDR3 size: 15 residues. V lost 6 bases and J lost 0; bases outside the gene matches: 4. The germline CDR1 and CDR2 sequences are LGHDT and YNNKEL (reference sequence). In nucleotides, the CDR3 is TGTGCCAGCAGGGACAGGGACCGCTCCTACAATGAGCAGTTCTTC. Translation gives CASRDRDRSYNEQFF.

This chain connects TRBV6-6 to TRBJ2-2; 10 bases map to TRBD1. This CDR3 region has 16 residues. The trim removed 4 bases at V and 5 bases at J, leaving 7 bases unmatched. In germline, CDR1 is MNHNY, CDR2 SVGAGI (reference sequence). The CDR3 DNA reads TGTGCCAGCAGTTCCCAACGGGACAGGGGAACCGGGGAGCTGTTTTTT. As protein: CASSSQRDRGTGELFF.

The rearrangement links TRBV11-2 to TRBJ1-6; TRBD1 aligns across 9 bases. The CDR3 runs to 16 residues. The V and J ends lost 0 bases and 8 bases, in that order; junction bases with no gene match: 5. Germline CDR1 and CDR2: SGHAT and FQNNGV. The chain's CDR3 is CASSLDTGGIDSPLHF. For the CDR3, the DNA is TGTGCCAGCAGCTTAGATACAGGGGGCATTGATTCACCCCTCCACTTT. Full variable domain (rest looked up from reference TRBV11-2 and TRBJ1-6): EAGVAQSPRYKIIEKRQSVAFWCNPISGHATLYWYQQILGQGPKLLIQFQNNGVVDDSQLPKDRFSAERLKGVDSTLKIQPAKLEDSAVYLCASSLDTGGIDSPLHFGNGTRLTVT.

The chain links TRBV11-2 to TRBJ2-3, with D uncertain. Trimming left V 5 bases short and J 0 bases short, with 9 bases between. The CDR3 has 14 amino acids. CDR1 is SGHAT and CDR2 is FQNNGV in the germline V gene. The DNA for the CDR3 is TGTGCCAGCAGCCCCAGACTCAGCACAGATACGCAGTATTTT. This gives the protein CASSPRLSTDTQYF. Using reference TRBV11-2 and TRBJ2-3 for the parts outside the CDR3, the full variable domain is EAGVAQSPRYKIIEKRQSVAFWCNPISGHATLYWYQQILGQGPKLLIQFQNNGVVDDSQLPKDRFSAERLKGVDSTLKIQPAKLEDSAVYLCASSPRLSTDTQYFGPGTRLTVL.

This clone was found a few times. The chain couples TRBV29-1 to TRBJ1-4; 10 bases align to TRBD1. This CDR3 contains 14 residues. Germline trimming cut 4 bases from V and 5 bases from J; bases unmatched to any gene: 4. The germline V gene encodes CDR1 SQVTM and CDR2 ANQGSEA. The CDR3 here is CSVAWTGGNEKLFF. Written as DNA, the CDR3 is TGCAGCGTTGCCTGGACAGGGGGGAATGAAAAACTGTTTTTT.

This chain links TRBV5-1 with TRBJ1-2, with D possibly matching TRBD1 (6 bases). The germline V gene encodes CDR1 SGHRS and CDR2 YFSETQ. V lost 0 bases and J 7 bases, leaving 10 bases between the germline ends. This CDR3 has 13 amino acids. The CDR3 reads CASSLEWTAGYTF. The CDR3 DNA follows: TGCGCCAGCAGCTTGGAATGGACAGCTGGCTACACCTTC.

The rearrangement links TRBV5-1 to TRBJ2-4; TRBD2 agrees at 10 bases. The CDR3 runs 16 residues. J was trimmed by 5 bases and V by 2 bases; bases with no gene match: 7. CDR1 and CDR2 (germline): SGHRS, YFSETQ. The CDR3 spells CASSLPQAGGENIQYF. The DNA of the CDR3 is TGCGCCAGCAGCTTACCACAAGCGGGAGGGGAAAACATTCAGTACTTC.

The chain links TRBV27 to TRBJ1-4; a possible D gene is TRBD1 (5 bases). CDR3 length: 15 amino acids. V lost 0 bases and J lost 7, with 12 bases in between. Germline V lookup: CDR1 MNHEY, CDR2 SMNVEV (reference sequence). The CDR3 loop is CASSLSRGLGEKLFF. The CDR3 DNA is TGTGCCAGCAGTTTATCGCGGGGGTTGGGTGAAAAACTGTTTTTT.

The chain uses TRBV2 and TRBJ2-1; 11 nucleotides line up with TRBD2. CDR3 size: 13 residues. CDR1 is SNHLY, CDR2 FYNNEI, per germline. The V gene end was trimmed by 4 bases and the J gene end by 10 bases; junction bases not matched to a gene: 3. The CDR3 nucleotides read TGTGCCAGCAGTGCCGGGACTAGCGGAGAGCAGTTCTTC. Protein: CASSAGTSGEQFF. The variable domain in full, with the rest retrieved from reference TRBV2 and TRBJ2-1, is EPEVTQTPSHQVTQMGQEVILRCVPISNHLYFYWYRQILGQKVEFLVSFYNNEISEKSEIFDDQFSVERPDGSNFTLKIRSTKLEDSAMYFCASSAGTSGEQFFGPGTRLTVL.

The chain recombines TRBV18 with TRBJ1-5; TRBD1 is a possible D gene (5 bases). The V and J ends lost 5 bases and 1 base respectively, with 6 bases between them. This CDR3 region has 13 residues. CDR1 is KGHSH, CDR2 LQKENI, per germline. The CDR3 loop is CASSGGSNQPQHF. Written as DNA, the CDR3 is TGTGCCAGCTCAGGGGGGAGCAATCAGCCCCAGCATTTT.

The table lists this clone with a count of one. The chain carries TRBV25-1 and TRBJ2-7; D might be TRBD2 (6 bases). Germline V gene lookup returns CDR1 MGHDK and CDR2 SYGVNS. V gave up 5 bases and J gave up 5 bases, with 10 bases separating them. CDR3 size: 12 residues. The CDR3 nucleotides read TGTGCCAGCAGTTTCCGCGGGGACGAGCAGTACTTC. Translating it yields CASSFRGDEQYF.

This chain connects TRBV5-6 to TRBJ2-1, with 8 bases matching TRBD1. V dropped 4 bases and J dropped 6; count of bases not matched to a gene: 15. The V gene's germline CDR1 is SGHDT and CDR2 YYEEEE. The CDR3 totals 17 residues. The CDR3 region has the DNA TGTGCCAGCAGCGCAAGTCTCCGGGACAGGTTATTCAATGAGCAGTTCTTC. Translating gives CASSASLRDRLFNEQFF.

The chain couples TRBV3-1 (or the pseudogene TRBV3-2) to TRBJ2-7; 9 nucleotides match TRBD2. Germline V CDR1 and CDR2: LGHDT, YNNKEL (reference sequence). The CDR3 sequence is 16 residues long. The junction had 7 bases not matched to a gene; V was cut back by 2 bases and J by 2 bases. The CDR3 sequence: CASSQLGTSYAYEQYF. CDR3 coding DNA: TGTGCCAGCAGCCAACTTGGGACTAGCTACGCCTACGAGCAGTACTTC.

This chain uses TRBV19 with TRBJ2-1; TRBD2 matches at 9 bases. Trimming took 2 bases from V and 7 from J; bases not matched to a gene: 9. Germline CDR1 is LNHDA and CDR2 is SQIVND (reference sequence). CDR3 length: 16 amino acids. CDR3 residues: CASSIQAGGPLNEQFF. The CDR3 DNA follows: TGTGCCAGTAGTATACAAGCGGGAGGCCCCCTTAATGAGCAGTTCTTC. The full variable domain, rest sourced from reference TRBV19 and TRBJ2-1, is DGGITQSPKYLFRKEGQNVTLSCEQNLNHDAMYWYRQDPGQGLRLIYYSQIVNDFQKGDIAEGYSVSREKKESFPLTVTSAQKNPTAFYLCASSIQAGGPLNEQFFGPGTRLTVL.

The chain is built from TRBV5-6 and TRBJ1-2; D unclear. This CDR3 comprises 14 residues. V lost 0 bases and J 5 bases, leaving 11 bases between the germline ends. From germline, CDR1 is SGHDT and CDR2 YYEEEE. The CDR3, as DNA: TGTGCCAGCAGCTTGGCTAATCTTGCATATGGCTACACCTTC. As protein: CASSLANLAYGYTF.

This sequence joins TRBV7-2 and TRBJ1-2, with D perhaps matching TRBD1 (6 bases). Looked up from germline, CDR1 is SGHTA and CDR2 is FQGNSA. CDR3 length equals 13 residues. V gave up 3 bases and J gave up 8 bases, with 13 bases separating them. CDR3 protein: CASSLSGAYGYTF. CDR3 nucleotides: TGTGCCAGCAGCTTGTCAGGGGCATACGGCTACACCTTC.

J is TRBJ2-5 and V is TRBV10-3; 12 nucleotides line up with TRBD2. The V segment lost 3 bases and the J segment 3 bases; nucleotides outside the gene matches: 8. CDR3 length: 17 amino acids. Germline CDR1 and CDR2: ENHRY and SYGVKD. The DNA for the CDR3 is TGTGCCATCAGTGATAGGACTAGCGGGGTCATAAAAGAGACCCAGTACTTC. Residues: CAISDRTSGVIKETQYF.

The chain uses TRBV3-1 (or the pseudogene TRBV3-2) and TRBJ2-1; tentatively, D is TRBD1 (6 bases). The CDR3 runs to 13 residues. The ends were cut back, 4 bases at V and 9 bases at J, with 13 bases in the middle. CDR1 and CDR2 (germline): LGHDT, YNNKEL (reference sequence). The CDR3: CASSRGYRAEQFF. DNA for the CDR3: TGTGCCAGCAGCCGGGGCTACAGGGCTGAGCAGTTCTTC.

V gene TRBV3-1 (or the pseudogene TRBV3-2) combines with J gene TRBJ1-3; D may be TRBD1 (6 bases). V lost 1 base to trimming and J lost 9 bases, with 19 bases between them. Germline assignment: CDR1 LGHDT and CDR2 YNNKEL (reference sequence). The CDR3 runs 16 residues. CDR3 sequence: CASSQVIQGPGGTIYF. As DNA, the CDR3 is TGTGCCAGCAGCCAAGTCATACAGGGCCCGGGGGGCACCATATATTTT.

J is TRBJ2-5 and V is TRBV29-1, with 8 bases aligning to TRBD1. This CDR3 region has 13 residues. After removal of 4 bases from V and 5 bases from J, the junction contained 6 bases not matched to a gene. Germline CDR1 reads SQVTM; CDR2 reads ANQGSEA. The CDR3 sequence is CSVGRTGKETQYF. CDR3 DNA: TGCAGCGTTGGTAGGACAGGGAAGGAGACCCAGTACTTC.

The chain recombines TRBV12-3 or TRBV12-4 with TRBJ2-7; D unresolved. Between the trimmed V and J ends, which lost 3 bases and 8 bases, there was a span of 11 bases. The CDR3 is 12 residues long. CDR3 DNA: TGTGCCAGCAGTTTGGCCCCTGCAAAGCAGTACTTC. Translation gives CASSLAPAKQYF.

About this clone: The sample has other DNA sequences that encode this CDR3 too. The CDR3 bases are TGTGCCAGCAGCCCCGGGGGCTCTGGGGCCAACGTCCTGACTTTC. It yields the protein CASSPGGSGANVLTF. J is TRBJ2-6 and V is TRBV7-2; D might be TRBD2 (6 bases). Germline V gene sequence: CDR1 SGHTA, CDR2 FQGNSA. This CDR3 comprises 15 residues. Deletions cut 5 bases from V and 0 bases from J, with 8 bases between. The whole variable domain, filled in from reference TRBV7-2 and TRBJ2-6, reads GAGVSQSPSNKVTEKGKDVELRCDPISGHTALYWYRQSLGQGLEFLIYFQGNSAPDKSGLPSDRFSAERTGGSVSTLTIQRTQQEDSAVYLCASSPGGSGANVLTFGAGSRLTVL.

The chain links TRBV24-1 to TRBJ1-2, with a weak D call TRBD1 (6 bases). V lost 5 bases to trimming and J lost 2 bases, with 8 bases between them. Germline V CDR1 and CDR2: KGHDR, SFDVKD. The CDR3 loop spans 13 amino acids. The CDR3 is CATSAGENYGYTF. The CDR3 nucleotides read TGTGCCACCAGTGCAGGGGAGAACTATGGCTACACCTTC.

J is TRBJ2-1 and V is TRBV5-4; 7 bases line up with TRBD2. The CDR3 runs 15 residues. The J segment lost 4 bases and the V segment lost 0 bases, leaving 4 bases of the junction unmatched. Germline assignment: CDR1 SGHNT and CDR2 YYREEE (reference sequence). The CDR3 nucleotides read TGTGCCAGCAGCTTGGACGGGAGGACTTACAATGAGCAGTTCTTC. It translates to CASSLDGRTYNEQFF.

The chain has TRBV7-2 and TRBJ1-2, with no clear D. V gave up 2 bases and J gave up 4 bases, with 5 bases separating them. Germline-derived CDR1 and CDR2 are SGHTA and FQGNSA. The CDR3 loop spans 12 amino acids. CDR3 nucleotide sequence: TGTGCCAGCAGCTTATACAGCTATGGCTACACCTTC. Its translation is CASSLYSYGYTF.

V and J are TRBV7-6 and TRBJ2-1; 13 nucleotides agree with TRBD2. There are 15 residues in the CDR3. The J segment lost 7 bases and the V segment lost 6 bases, leaving 6 bases of the junction unmatched. CDR1 and CDR2 (germline): SGHVS, FNYEAQ. CDR3 region: CASRLAGGPGNEQFF. The CDR3 DNA is TGTGCCAGCAGACTAGCGGGGGGGCCAGGGAATGAGCAGTTCTTC.